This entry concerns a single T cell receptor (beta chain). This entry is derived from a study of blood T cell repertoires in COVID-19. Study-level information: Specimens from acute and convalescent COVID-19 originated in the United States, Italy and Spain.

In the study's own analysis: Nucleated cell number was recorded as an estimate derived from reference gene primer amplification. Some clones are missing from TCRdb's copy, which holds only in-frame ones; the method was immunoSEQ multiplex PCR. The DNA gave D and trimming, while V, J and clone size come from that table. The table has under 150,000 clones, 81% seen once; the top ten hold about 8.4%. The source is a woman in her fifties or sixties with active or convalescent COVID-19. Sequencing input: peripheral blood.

The DNA for the CDR3 is TGCAGCGTTGGCTTTAGCGGCCCCTACAATGAGCAGTTCTTC. Its protein is CSVGFSGPYNEQFF. The J gene is TRBJ2-1, the V gene TRBV29-1, with D tentatively TRBD2 (6 bases). The germline V and J ends were trimmed by 4 bases and 2 bases, with 12 bases remaining between them. This CDR3 has 14 amino acids. Germline CDR1 is SQVTM and CDR2 is ANQGSEA.